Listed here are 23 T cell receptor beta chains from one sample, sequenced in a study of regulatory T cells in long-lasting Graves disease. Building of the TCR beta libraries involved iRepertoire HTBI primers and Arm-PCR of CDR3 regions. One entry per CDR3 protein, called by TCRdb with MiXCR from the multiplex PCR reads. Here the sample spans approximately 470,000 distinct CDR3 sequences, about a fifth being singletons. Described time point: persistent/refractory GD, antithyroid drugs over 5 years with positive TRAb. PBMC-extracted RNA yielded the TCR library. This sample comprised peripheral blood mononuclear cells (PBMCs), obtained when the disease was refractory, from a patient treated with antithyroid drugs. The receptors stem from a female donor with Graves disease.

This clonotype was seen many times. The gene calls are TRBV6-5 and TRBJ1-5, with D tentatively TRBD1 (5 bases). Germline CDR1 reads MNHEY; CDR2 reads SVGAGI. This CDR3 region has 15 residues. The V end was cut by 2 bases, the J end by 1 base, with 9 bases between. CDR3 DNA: TGTGCCAGCAGTTACGGGGGAGCGAGCAATCAGCCCCAGCATTTT. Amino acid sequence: CASSYGGASNQPQHF.

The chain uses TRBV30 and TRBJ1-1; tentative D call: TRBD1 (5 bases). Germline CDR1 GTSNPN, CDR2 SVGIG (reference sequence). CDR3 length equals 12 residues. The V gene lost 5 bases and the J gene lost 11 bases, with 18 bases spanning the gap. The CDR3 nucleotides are TGTGCCTGGGCCCGTGGGGGGAATCGGGCTTTCTTT. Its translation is CAWARGGNRAFF.

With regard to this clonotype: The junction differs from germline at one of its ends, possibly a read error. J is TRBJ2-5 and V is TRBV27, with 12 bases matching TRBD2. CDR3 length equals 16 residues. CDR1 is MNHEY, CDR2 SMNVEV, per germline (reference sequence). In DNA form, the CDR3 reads TGTGCCGGCAGTTTTCTAGCGGGAGGGGGACAAGAGACCCAGTACTTC. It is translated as CAGSFLAGGGQETQYF.

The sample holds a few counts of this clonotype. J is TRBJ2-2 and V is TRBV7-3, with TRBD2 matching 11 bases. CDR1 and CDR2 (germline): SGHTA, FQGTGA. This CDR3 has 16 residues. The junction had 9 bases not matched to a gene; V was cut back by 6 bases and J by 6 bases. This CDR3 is CASRQLAGDSSGELFF. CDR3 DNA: TGTGCCAGCAGGCAACTAGCGGGAGATTCTTCCGGGGAGCTGTTTTTT.

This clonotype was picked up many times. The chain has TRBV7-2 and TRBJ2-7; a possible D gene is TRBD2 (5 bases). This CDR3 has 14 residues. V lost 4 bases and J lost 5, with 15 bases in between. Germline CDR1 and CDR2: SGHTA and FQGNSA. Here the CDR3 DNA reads TGTGCCAGCAGCTCCATAGGGAGTCGCAACGAGCAGTACTTC. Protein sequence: CASSSIGSRNEQYF.

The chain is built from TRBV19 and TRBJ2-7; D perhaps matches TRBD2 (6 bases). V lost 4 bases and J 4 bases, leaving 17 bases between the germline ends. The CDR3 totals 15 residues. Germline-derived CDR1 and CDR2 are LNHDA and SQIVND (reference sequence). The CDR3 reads CASSTSVGEVYEQYF. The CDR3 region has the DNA TGTGCCAGTAGTACCTCAGTCGGGGAGGTGTACGAGCAGTACTTC. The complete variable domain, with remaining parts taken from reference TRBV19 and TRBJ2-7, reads DGGITQSPKYLFRKEGQNVTLSCEQNLNHDAMYWYRQDPGQGLRLIYYSQIVNDFQKGDIAEGYSVSREKKESFPLTVTSAQKNPTAFYLCASSTSVGEVYEQYFGPGTRLTVT.

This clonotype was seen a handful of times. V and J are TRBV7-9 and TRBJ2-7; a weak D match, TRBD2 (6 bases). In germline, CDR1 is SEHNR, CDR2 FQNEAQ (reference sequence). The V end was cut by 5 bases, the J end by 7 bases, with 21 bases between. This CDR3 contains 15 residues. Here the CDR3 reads CASSTGDLTSGEQYF. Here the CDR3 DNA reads TGTGCCAGCAGCACCGGGGACTTGACCTCGGGGGAGCAGTACTTC. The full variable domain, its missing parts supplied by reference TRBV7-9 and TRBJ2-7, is DTGVSQNPRHKITKRGQNVTFRCDPISEHNRLYWYRQTLGQGPEFLTYFQNEAQLEKSRLLSDRFSAERPKGSFSTLEIQRTEQGDSAMYLCASSTGDLTSGEQYFGPGTRLTVT.

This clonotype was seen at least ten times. CDR3 in DNA: TGTGCTAGTGGTTTATTCAGGGGTTCCGGGGAGCTGTTTTTT. Protein: CASGLFRGSGELFF. V usage is TRBV12-5 and J usage is TRBJ2-2; TRBD1 might be the D (6 bases). The CDR3 is 14 amino acids. V lost 3 bases and J lost 6, with 11 bases in between. The V gene's germline CDR1 is LGHNT and CDR2 FRNRAP.

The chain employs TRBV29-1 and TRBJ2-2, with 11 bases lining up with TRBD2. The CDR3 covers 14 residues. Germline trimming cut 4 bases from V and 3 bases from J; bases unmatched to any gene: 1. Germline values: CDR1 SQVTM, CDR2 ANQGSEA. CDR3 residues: CSVVAGGDTGELFF. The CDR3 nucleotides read TGCAGCGTTGTAGCGGGAGGGGACACCGGGGAGCTGTTTTTT.

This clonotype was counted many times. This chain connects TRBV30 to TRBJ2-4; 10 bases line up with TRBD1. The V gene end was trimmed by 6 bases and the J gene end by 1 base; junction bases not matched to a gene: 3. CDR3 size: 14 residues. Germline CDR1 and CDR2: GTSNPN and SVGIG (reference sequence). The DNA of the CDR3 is TGTGCCTGCGACAGGGGGCTTGCCAAAAACATTCAGTACTTC. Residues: CACDRGLAKNIQYF.

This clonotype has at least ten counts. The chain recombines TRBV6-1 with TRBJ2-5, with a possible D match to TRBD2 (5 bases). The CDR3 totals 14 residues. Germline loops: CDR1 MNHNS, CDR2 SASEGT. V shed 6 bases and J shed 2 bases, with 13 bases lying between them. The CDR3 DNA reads TGTGCCAGCAGACCCCTCGGGGTTCAAGAGACCCAGTACTTC. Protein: CASRPLGVQETQYF.

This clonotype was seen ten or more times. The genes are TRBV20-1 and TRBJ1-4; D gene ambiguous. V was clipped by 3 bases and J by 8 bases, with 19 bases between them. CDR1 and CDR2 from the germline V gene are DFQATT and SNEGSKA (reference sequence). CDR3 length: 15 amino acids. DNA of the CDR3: TGCAGTGCTAGCGCTATATCGGGGATCCGCGAAAAACTGTTTTTT. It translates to CSASAISGIREKLFF.

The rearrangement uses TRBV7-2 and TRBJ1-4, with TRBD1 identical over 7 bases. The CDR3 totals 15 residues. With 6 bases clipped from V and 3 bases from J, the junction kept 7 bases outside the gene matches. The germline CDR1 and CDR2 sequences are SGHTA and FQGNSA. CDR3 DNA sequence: TGTGCCAGCAGGCTCGACAGGGACCCTAATGAAAAACTGTTTTTT. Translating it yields CASRLDRDPNEKLFF.

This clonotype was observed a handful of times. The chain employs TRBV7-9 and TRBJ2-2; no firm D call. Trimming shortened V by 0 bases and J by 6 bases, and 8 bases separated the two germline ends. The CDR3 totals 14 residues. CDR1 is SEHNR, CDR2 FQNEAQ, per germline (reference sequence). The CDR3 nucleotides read TGTGCCAGCAGCTTAGCTGGTCGTCCCGGGGAGCTGTTTTTT. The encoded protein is CASSLAGRPGELFF.

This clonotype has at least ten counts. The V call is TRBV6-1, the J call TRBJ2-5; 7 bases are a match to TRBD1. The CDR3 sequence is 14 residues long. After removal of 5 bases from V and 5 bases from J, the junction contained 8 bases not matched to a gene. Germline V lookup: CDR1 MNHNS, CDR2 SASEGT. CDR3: CASSTMTGSETQYF. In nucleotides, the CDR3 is TGTGCCAGCAGTACCATGACAGGGTCGGAGACCCAGTACTTC.

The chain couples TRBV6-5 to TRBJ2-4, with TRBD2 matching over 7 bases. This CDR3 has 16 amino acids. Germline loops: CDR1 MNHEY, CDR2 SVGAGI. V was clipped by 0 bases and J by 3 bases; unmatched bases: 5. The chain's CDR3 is CASSYSAGDGKNIQYF. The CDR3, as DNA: TGTGCCAGCAGTTACTCGGCGGGGGACGGCAAAAACATTCAGTACTTC.

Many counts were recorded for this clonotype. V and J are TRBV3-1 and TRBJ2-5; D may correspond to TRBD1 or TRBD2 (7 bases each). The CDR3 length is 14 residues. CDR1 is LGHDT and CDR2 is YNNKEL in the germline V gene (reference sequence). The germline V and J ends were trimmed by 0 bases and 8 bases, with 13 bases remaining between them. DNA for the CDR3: TGTGCCAGCAGCCAAGAGACAGGGAGGGGTACCCAGTACTTC. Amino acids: CASSQETGRGTQYF.

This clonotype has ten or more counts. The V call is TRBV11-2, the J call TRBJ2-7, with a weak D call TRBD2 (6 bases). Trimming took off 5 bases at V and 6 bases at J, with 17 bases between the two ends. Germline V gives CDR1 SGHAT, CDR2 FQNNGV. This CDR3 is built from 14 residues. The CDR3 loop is CASSGVGTLGEQYF. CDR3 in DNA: TGTGCCAGCAGCGGGGTGGGGACTTTGGGCGAGCAGTACTTC.

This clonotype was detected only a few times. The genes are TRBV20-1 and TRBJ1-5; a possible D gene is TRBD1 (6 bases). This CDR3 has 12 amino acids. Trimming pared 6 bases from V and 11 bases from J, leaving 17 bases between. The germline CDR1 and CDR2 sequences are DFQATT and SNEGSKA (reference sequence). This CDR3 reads CSARGGGPAQHF. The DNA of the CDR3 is TGCAGTGCCCGGGGGGGGGGCCCGGCCCAGCATTTT.

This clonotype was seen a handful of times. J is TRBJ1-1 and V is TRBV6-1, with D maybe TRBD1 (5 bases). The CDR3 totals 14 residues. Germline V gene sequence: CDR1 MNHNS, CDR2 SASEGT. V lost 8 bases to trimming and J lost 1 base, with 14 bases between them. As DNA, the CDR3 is TGTGCCAGCCGACCGGGGCGCGGGAACACTGAAGCTTTCTTT. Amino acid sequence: CASRPGRGNTEAFF.

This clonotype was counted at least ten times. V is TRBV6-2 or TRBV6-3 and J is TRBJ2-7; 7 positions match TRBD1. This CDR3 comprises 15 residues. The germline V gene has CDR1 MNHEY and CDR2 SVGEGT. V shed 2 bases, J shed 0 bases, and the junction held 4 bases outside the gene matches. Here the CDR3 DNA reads TGTGCCAGCAGTTACCGGACAGGTCCCTCCTACGAGCAGTACTTC. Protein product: CASSYRTGPSYEQYF.

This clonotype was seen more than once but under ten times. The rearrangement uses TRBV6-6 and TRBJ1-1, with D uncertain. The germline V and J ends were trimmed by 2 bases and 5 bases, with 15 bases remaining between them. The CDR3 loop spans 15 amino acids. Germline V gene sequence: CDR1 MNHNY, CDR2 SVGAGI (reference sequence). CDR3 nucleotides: TGTGCCAGCAGTTACGACGTAACACTATCGACTGAAGCTTTCTTT. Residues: CASSYDVTLSTEAFF.

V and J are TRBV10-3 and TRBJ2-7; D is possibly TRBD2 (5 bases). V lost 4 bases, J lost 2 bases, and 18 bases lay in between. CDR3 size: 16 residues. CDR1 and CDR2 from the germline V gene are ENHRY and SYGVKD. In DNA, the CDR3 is TGTGCCATCAGTGGGGCCCCGGGGTCCCTTCCCTACGAGCAGTACTTC. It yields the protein CAISGAPGSLPYEQYF.